A single sample is the source of the 26 T cell receptor beta chains below, sequenced in a study of blood T cells in healthy people across ages. A sample-barcoded 5' primer and a J-beta primer mix were used in a second PCR of about 7 to 12 cycles. TCRdb recomputed calls from the 5' RACE reads with MiXCR, one row per CDR3 protein. The data contain more than 800,000 distinct CDR3 sequences, 29% of them seen just once; the ten biggest clones take up approximately 15%. Sequenced input: blood. These receptors were taken from a woman over 75 in good health.

In this sample, this clonotype turned up once. Possible read error: a much larger clone is one base away. The chain is built from TRBV27 and TRBJ2-3; 8 positions match TRBD1. The CDR3 has 14 amino acids. J gave up 8 bases and V 5 bases, and 9 bases lay outside the gene matches. CDR1 is MNHEY, CDR2 SMNVEV, per germline (reference sequence). In DNA form, the CDR3 reads TGTGCCAGCAGTCCGGGGACAGGCCCAGGTACGCAGTATTTT. Translated, it gives CASSPGTGPGTQYF.

As for this clonotype: It may be a read error: a sequence one base away is much more abundant. This chain links TRBV20-1 with TRBJ1-5; D gene uncertain. The germline CDR1 and CDR2 sequences are DFQATT and SNEGSKA (reference sequence). The CDR3 is 14 amino acids. The CDR3 region is CSAGRGNSNLPQHF. The CDR3 DNA reads as TGCAGTGCCGGACGGGGAAATAGCAATCTGCCCCAGCATTTT.

As for this clonotype: A much larger clonotype is one base distant, so this may be a read error. This chain connects TRBV7-2 to TRBJ1-2; the match to TRBD1 covers 8 bases. The CDR3 runs 17 residues. Looked up from germline, CDR1 is SGHTA and CDR2 is FQGNSA. As DNA, the CDR3 is TGTGCCAGCAGCTTGAGGACAGGGAAGTTCTCTAACTATGGCTGCACCTTC. Protein sequence: CASSLRTGKFSNYGCTF.

Ten or more counts support this clonotype. The gene calls are TRBV5-1 and TRBJ1-4; the match to TRBD1 covers 9 bases. This CDR3 has 15 amino acids. Per germline, CDR1 SGHRS and CDR2 YFSETQ. J lost 8 bases, V lost 3 bases, and 8 bases had no gene match. The DNA of the CDR3 is TGCGCCAGCAGCTCTACCGGGACAGGGAACGAAAAACTGTTTTTT. Its translation: CASSSTGTGNEKLFF.

V and J are TRBV4-3 and TRBJ2-2; D may be TRBD1 (6 bases). This CDR3 has 16 residues. V was shortened by 4 bases and J by 4 bases, with 16 bases between the two germline ends. Germline V gene data show CDR1 as LGHNA and CDR2 as YSLEER. CDR3 sequence (DNA): TGCGCCAGCAGCCTGAGTTGGTCAGGGGCCACCGGGGAGCTGTTTTTT. This sequence encodes CASSLSWSGATGELFF.

The V and J genes are TRBV24-1 and TRBJ2-1; 7 bases fit TRBD2. The CDR3 is 16 residues long. The junction had 17 bases not matched to a gene; V was cut back by 9 bases and J by 7 bases. CDR1 is KGHDR and CDR2 is SFDVKD in the germline V gene. CDR3: CATSTSGTTHGNEQFF. The DNA for the CDR3 is TGTGCCACCTCAACCTCCGGGACTACCCACGGGAATGAGCAGTTCTTC.

This clonotype was recorded at least ten times. The chain recombines TRBV20-1 with TRBJ2-1; TRBD1 matches at 9 bases. V was pared by 5 bases and J by 2 bases, with 4 bases of the junction left unmatched. The V gene's germline CDR1 is DFQATT and CDR2 SNEGSKA (reference sequence). This CDR3 has 14 amino acids. The CDR3 sequence: CSAPDRGPYNEQFF. The CDR3, as DNA: TGCAGTGCTCCGGACAGGGGCCCCTACAATGAGCAGTTCTTC.

This clonotype came up many times. The chain joins TRBV6-6 to TRBJ2-1; D is undetermined. There are 13 residues in the CDR3. From germline, CDR1 is MNHNY and CDR2 SVGAGI (reference sequence). The V gene lost 5 bases and the J gene lost 4 bases, with 9 bases spanning the gap. The CDR3 region is CASSIDGYNEQFF. For the CDR3, the DNA is TGTGCCAGCAGTATCGACGGATACAATGAGCAGTTCTTC.

V is TRBV24-1 and J is TRBJ2-3; the D gene is possibly TRBD2 (6 bases). Germline values: CDR1 KGHDR, CDR2 SFDVKD. Trimming shortened V by 5 bases and J by 6 bases, and 17 bases separated the two germline ends. CDR3 length: 15 residues. CDR3 sequence (DNA): TGTGCCACCAGTGCTAGCGAGGGGCCCACGGATACGCAGTATTTT. Encoded protein: CATSASEGPTDTQYF.

The rearrangement links TRBV5-1 to TRBJ1-2; no firm D call. V was shortened by 4 bases and J by 3 bases, with 13 bases between the two germline ends. This CDR3 has 14 amino acids. Germline CDR1 and CDR2: SGHRS and YFSETQ. CDR3 in DNA: TGCGCCAGCAGCGGGGAGGCGGATTACTATGGCTACACCTTC. Translated: CASSGEADYYGYTF.

This clonotype was recorded at least ten times. The gene calls are TRBV6-6 and TRBJ1-2; 7 bases fit TRBD1. The trim removed 5 bases at V and 2 bases at J, leaving 8 bases unmatched. Germline V gene sequence: CDR1 MNHNY, CDR2 SVGAGI (reference sequence). This CDR3 has 15 residues. The CDR3 here is CASSDWTGTNYGYTF. CDR3 sequence (DNA): TGTGCCAGCAGTGACTGGACAGGCACGAACTATGGCTACACCTTC.

Of note for this clonotype: A much larger clone is a single base away; this may be a read error. The chain uses TRBV20-1 and TRBJ2-5; 11 bases agree with TRBD1. The V gene end was trimmed by 5 bases and the J gene end by 11 bases; junction bases not matched to a gene: 10. There are 13 residues in the CDR3. The V gene's germline CDR1 is DFQATT and CDR2 SNEGSKA (reference sequence). CDR3 coding DNA: TGCAGTGCTTCCCGGACAGGGGGCGATGAGCAGTACTTC. Translated: CSASRTGGDEQYF.

This clonotype was recorded many times. The chain combines TRBV4-2 with TRBJ1-5, with D tentatively TRBD1 (6 bases). Germline-derived CDR1 and CDR2 are LGHNA and YNFKEQ. V was pared by 2 bases and J by 2 bases, with 10 bases between. The CDR3 has 15 amino acids. CDR3: CASSQWTVGNQPQHF. The CDR3 DNA reads as TGTGCCAGCAGCCAATGGACAGTTGGCAATCAGCCCCAGCATTTT.

There are a few counts of this clonotype. The rearrangement uses TRBV20-1 and TRBJ2-3; D may be TRBD2 (5 bases). The CDR3 spans 15 residues. V was shortened by 6 bases and J by 2 bases, with 18 bases between the two germline ends. Looked up from germline, CDR1 is DFQATT and CDR2 is SNEGSKA (reference sequence). The CDR3 loop is CSAQRSGGTTDTQYF. Written as DNA, the CDR3 is TGCAGTGCCCAGAGGAGCGGAGGAACCACAGATACGCAGTATTTT.

The chain employs TRBV5-4 and TRBJ1-1; 11 nucleotides line up with TRBD1. The CDR3 extends over 18 amino acids. Trimming at V came to 9 bases and at J to 1 base, leaving 17 bases not matched to a gene. The germline V gene encodes CDR1 SGHNT and CDR2 YYREEE (reference sequence). CDR3 in DNA: TGTGCCACCTCCTACGGGGACAGGGGGATAAAGGCGAACACTGAAGCTTTCTTT. Amino acid sequence: CATSYGDRGIKANTEAFF. Filled out from reference TRBV5-4 and TRBJ1-1, the complete variable domain reads ETGVTQSPTHLIKTRGQQVTLRCSSQSGHNTVSWYQQALGQGPQFIFQYYREEENGRGNFPPRFSGLQFPNYSSELNVNALELDDSALYLCATSYGDRGIKANTEAFFGQGTRLTVV.

V is TRBV20-1 and J is TRBJ2-1; D is possibly TRBD1 or TRBD2 (6 bases each). The germline V and J ends were trimmed by 6 bases and 7 bases, with 13 bases remaining between them. The CDR3 has 12 amino acids. Germline loops: CDR1 DFQATT, CDR2 SNEGSKA (reference sequence). CDR3: CSAPWGANEQFF. Written as DNA, the CDR3 is TGCAGTGCGCCCTGGGGGGCTAATGAGCAGTTCTTC.

The chain has TRBV12-3 or TRBV12-4 and TRBJ2-3, with D maybe TRBD2 (5 bases). The CDR3 extends over 14 amino acids. The germline V and J ends were trimmed by 7 bases and 0 bases, with 11 bases remaining between them. The CDR3 sequence is CASITSGSTDTQYF. In DNA form, the CDR3 reads TGTGCCAGCATCACTAGTGGGAGCACAGATACGCAGTATTTT.

As to this clonotype: This may be a read error: a much more frequent sequence differs by one nucleotide. The V gene is TRBV3-1, the J gene TRBJ1-2; tentative D call: TRBD1 (6 bases). This CDR3 is built from 14 residues. Germline-derived CDR1 and CDR2 are LGHDT and YNNKEL (reference sequence). CDR3 region: CASSRVGANYDYTF. DNA of the CDR3: TGTGCCAGCAGCCGGGTGGGGGCTAACTATGACTACACCTTC.

As to this clonotype: A much bigger clone sits one base away, suggesting this may be a read error. The V gene is TRBV12-3 or TRBV12-4, the J gene TRBJ1-1, with unresolved D. The CDR3 has 14 amino acids. Between the trimmed V and J ends, which lost 3 bases and 1 base, there was a span of 9 bases. This CDR3 reads CASSLQEKNTEAFF. The CDR3 nucleotides read TGTGCCAGCAGTTTGCAGGAAAAGAACACTGAAGCTTTCTTT.

The J gene is TRBJ1-1, the V gene TRBV6-5; possibly TRBD1 for D (5 bases). CDR1 MNHEY and CDR2 SVGAGI come from the germline V gene. The ends were cut back, 4 bases at V and 4 bases at J, with 19 bases in the middle. This CDR3 has 16 amino acids. CDR3 in amino acids: CASSSRPKGKVTEAFF. CDR3 in DNA: TGTGCCAGCAGTTCCCGCCCTAAGGGGAAGGTCACTGAAGCTTTCTTT.

This clonotype occurred many times. The chain is built from TRBV20-1 and TRBJ1-5; 7 nucleotides align to TRBD1. The CDR3 has 14 residues. The V gene end was trimmed by 0 bases and the J gene end by 6 bases; junction bases not matched to a gene: 5. The germline V gene has CDR1 DFQATT and CDR2 SNEGSKA (reference sequence). The DNA of the CDR3 is TGCAGTGCTAGAGATCGAACAGGGGTTCAGCCCCAGCATTTT. Translated: CSARDRTGVQPQHF.

This clonotype showed up many times. A much larger clone lies one base from this, so it may be a read error. The chain combines TRBV25-1 with TRBJ2-5; D is perhaps TRBD1 (5 bases). Germline values: CDR1 MGHDK, CDR2 SYGVNS. V lost 6 bases and J lost 2, with 13 bases in between. The CDR3 is made up of 14 amino acids. In DNA, the CDR3 is TGTGCCAGCAGGGGGTCAGGGATTCAAGAGACCCAGTACTTC. This gives the protein CASRGSGIQETQYF.

Many counts were recorded for this clonotype. The chain combines TRBV6-5 with TRBJ1-4; the match to TRBD1 covers 10 bases. CDR1 is MNHEY, CDR2 SVGAGI, per germline. This CDR3 region has 15 residues. V lost 0 bases and J lost 6; bases outside the gene matches: 1. CDR3 sequence reads: CASSYSGTGDEKLFF. The CDR3 DNA reads TGTGCCAGCAGTTACTCAGGGACAGGGGATGAAAAACTGTTTTTT.

In regard to this clonotype: A read error may produce the germline difference seen at one junction end. The chain employs TRBV3-1 and TRBJ1-5; D unclear. The CDR3 consists of 14 residues. The germline V gene has CDR1 LGHDT and CDR2 YNNKEL (reference sequence). CDR3 residues: CASREAESSQPQHF. CDR3 DNA sequence: TGTGCCAGCCGGGAGGCCGAGAGCAGTCAGCCCCAGCATTTT.

This clonotype was found once. A read error may produce the germline difference seen at one junction end. This chain links TRBV6-1 with TRBJ2-6, with D unresolved. The CDR3 loop spans 18 amino acids. Germline lookup yields CDR1 MNHNS and CDR2 SASEGT. The CDR3 region has the DNA TGTGCCGGCAGACCTGATAATTGGCCTAATTCTGGGGCCAACGTCCTGACTTTC. Translating gives CAGRPDNWPNSGANVLTF.

As for this clonotype: A read error may explain this, as a much larger clone is one base away. The chain uses TRBV4-3 and TRBJ1-2, with D maybe TRBD1 (6 bases). There are 14 residues in the CDR3. The V gene's germline CDR1 is LGHNA and CDR2 YSLEER. In nucleotides, the CDR3 is TGCGCCAGCGGCCAAGATTTTGGGACACCTGGCTACACCTTC. It yields the protein CASGQDFGTPGYTF.